This T cell receptor (beta chain) was retrieved from a study of cytomegalovirus exposure and HLA in healthy donors. 60 Vbeta and 13 Jbeta primers were used in PCR. Measured with immunoSEQ multiplex PCR; TCRdb has only the in-frame clones, and not every one. This sample contains 150,000 to 200,000 clones. Germline-derived CDR1 and CDR2 are SGDLS and YYNGEE. The CDR3 has 12 residues. V lost 2 bases, J lost 5 bases, and 4 bases lay in between. This rearrangement joins TRBV9 to TRBJ2-2, with D unresolved. The specimen was PBMCs. The sequence derives from a woman in her fifties or sixties in good health and CMV-seronegative. The CDR3 nucleotides read TGTGCCAGCAGCGTTAATACCGGGGAGCTGTTTTTT. Amino acid sequence: CASSVNTGELFF. Looking up the rest from reference TRBV9 and TRBJ2-2 gives the full variable domain: DSGVTQTPKHLITATGQRVTLRCSPRSGDLSVYWYQQSLDQGLQFLIQYYNGEERAKGNILERFSAQQFPDLHSELNLSSLELGDSALYFCASSVNTGELFFGEGSRLTVL.